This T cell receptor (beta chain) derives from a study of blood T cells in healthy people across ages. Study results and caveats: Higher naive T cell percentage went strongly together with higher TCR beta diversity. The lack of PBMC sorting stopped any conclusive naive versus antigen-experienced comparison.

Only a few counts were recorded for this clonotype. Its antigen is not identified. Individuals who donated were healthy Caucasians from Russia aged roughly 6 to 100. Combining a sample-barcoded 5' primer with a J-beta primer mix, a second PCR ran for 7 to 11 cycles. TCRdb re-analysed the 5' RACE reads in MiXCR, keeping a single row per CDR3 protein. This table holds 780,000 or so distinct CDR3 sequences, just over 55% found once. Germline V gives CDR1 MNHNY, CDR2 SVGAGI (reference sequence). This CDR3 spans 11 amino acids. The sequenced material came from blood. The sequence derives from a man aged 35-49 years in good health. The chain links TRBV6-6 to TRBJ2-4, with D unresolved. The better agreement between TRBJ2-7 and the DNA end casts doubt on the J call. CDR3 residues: CASSTHYEQYF. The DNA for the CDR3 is TGTGCCAGCAGTACGCACTACGAGCAGTACTTC.